A selection of T cell receptor beta chains follows, all from one sample in a study of beta chain features in type 1 diabetes. Clones were sequenced by immunoSEQ multiplex PCR, and TCRdb holds only the in-frame ones, with some missing. The sample lists roughly 340,000 clones, 10% to 15% occurring once. The sequenced material came from naive CD4+ T cells from blood. The source of these receptors is a woman aged 18-35 years with type 1 diabetes. The CDR3 runs from the conserved cysteine through the conserved F or W. Each record gives: D gene, J gene, V gene, clone size, CDR3 protein, CDR3 DNA. A D gene is named only where the DNA matches it firmly. Only some rows state a clone size, as once, few, many or a class for expanded clones.

TRBD2	TRBJ2-7	TRBV5-1	-	CASSPPTSGTYEQYF	TGCGCCAGCAGCCCCCCGACTAGCGGGACCTACGAGCAGTACTTC
TRBD1	TRBJ1-1	TRBV4-3	-	CASSSYRGTEAFF	TGCGCCAGCAGCTCCTACAGGGGGACTGAAGCTTTCTTT
TRBD2	TRBJ2-1	TRBV19	-	CASRETSGSRNEQFF	TGTGCCAGTAGAGAGACTAGCGGGAGCCGGAATGAGCAGTTCTTC
TRBD1	TRBJ1-5	TRBV2	few	CASSRGQGSQPQHF	TGTGCCAGCTCCCGAGGACAGGGATCTCAGCCCCAGCATTTT
TRBD1	TRBJ2-5	TRBV7-9	-	CASSLDPRGRGETQYF	TGTGCCAGCAGCTTAGATCCCAGGGGGCGCGGAGAGACCCAGTACTTC
TRBD1	TRBJ1-1	TRBV18	few	CASSPDRDTEAFF	TGTGCCAGCTCTCCGGACAGGGACACTGAAGCTTTCTTT
TRBD2	TRBJ2-1	TRBV6-1	-	CASSGQGGRALFF	TGTGCCAGCAGTGGCCAGGGCGGGAGGGCCTTGTTCTTC
-	TRBJ2-1	TRBV29-1	-	CSVLTDQGLYNEQFF	TGCAGCGTCCTGACCGATCAGGGGCTATACAATGAGCAGTTCTTC
TRBD1	TRBJ2-2	TRBV30	few	CAWSVQGAGELFF	TGTGCCTGGAGTGTTCAGGGGGCCGGGGAGCTGTTTTTT
-	TRBJ2-6	TRBV9	-	CARSWNGQTSGANVLTF	TGTGCCCGCTCGTGGAACGGACAAACCTCTGGGGCCAACGTCCTGACTTTC
-	TRBJ2-7	TRBV4-3	few	CASSQDYPSSYEQYF	TGCGCCAGCAGCCAGGACTACCCAAGCTCCTACGAGCAGTACTTC
-	TRBJ2-3	TRBV5-1	-	CASSLPGTDTQYF	TGCGCCAGCAGCTTACCAGGGACAGATACGCAGTATTTT
TRBD1	TRBJ2-5	TRBV29-1	few	CSVTGGNGPETQYF	TGCAGCGTCACAGGGGGAAATGGGCCAGAGACCCAGTACTTC
-	TRBJ1-1	TRBV10-3	few	CAIRITVQGNTEAFF	TGTGCCATCAGGATAACAGTACAGGGGAACACTGAAGCTTTCTTT
TRBD1	TRBJ2-5	TRBV4-3	-	CASSRGQGQETQYF	TGCGCCAGCAGCCGGGGACAGGGGCAAGAGACCCAGTACTTC
-	TRBJ2-2	TRBV10-3	once	CAITQGLMTGELFF	TGTGCCATCACCCAAGGACTGATGACCGGGGAGCTGTTTTTT
TRBD2	TRBJ2-1	TRBV15	-	CATSRVVGREDEQFF	TGTGCCACCAGCAGAGTGGTGGGGAGGGAAGATGAGCAGTTCTTC
TRBD2	TRBJ2-1	TRBV5-1	few	CASSLDGTSGQQFF	TGCGCCAGCAGCTTGGACGGGACTAGCGGGCAGCAGTTCTTC
-	TRBJ2-4	TRBV4-1	-	CASSQGGHEGNIQYF	TGCGCCAGCAGCCAAGGGGGACACGAGGGGAACATTCAGTACTTC
-	TRBJ2-5	TRBV5-4	-	CASSLDWLAGSETQYF	TGTGCCAGCAGCTTGGATTGGCTAGCTGGCTCCGAGACCCAGTACTTC
-	TRBJ1-1	TRBV9	-	CASSAGVNRDTEAFF	TGTGCCAGCAGCGCCGGAGTTAATCGGGACACTGAAGCTTTCTTT
-	TRBJ2-7	TRBV21-1	-	CASSRPSRGSYEQYF	TGTGCCAGCAGCAGGCCAAGTAGGGGGTCCTACGAGCAGTACTTC
TRBD2	TRBJ2-3	TRBV11-2	-	CASSVGGTTQYF	TGTGCCAGCAGCGTGGGGGGGACTACGCAGTATTTT
-	TRBJ2-7	TRBV7-2	few	CASSLDPGAYEQYF	TGTGCCAGCAGCTTAGATCCAGGGGCCTACGAGCAGTACTTC
TRBD1	TRBJ1-1	TRBV5-6	few	CASSLGDRSGTEAFF	TGTGCCAGCAGCTTGGGGGACAGGTCGGGCACTGAAGCTTTCTTT
-	TRBJ2-5	TRBV7-2	-	CASSSRETQYF	TGTGCCAGCAGCTCGAGGGAGACCCAGTACTTC
-	TRBJ2-5	TRBV28	-	CASSSFRRDQETQYF	TGTGCCAGCAGTTCATTCAGACGGGACCAAGAGACCCAGTACTTC
TRBD1	TRBJ2-3	TRBV15	few	CATSYRQGLFGDTQYF	TGTGCCACCAGCTACAGACAGGGTTTGTTTGGGGATACGCAGTATTTT
TRBD2	TRBJ2-5	TRBV5-4	few	CASSLRLAGLETQYF	TGTGCCAGCAGCTTACGACTAGCGGGGCTAGAGACCCAGTACTTC
TRBD2	TRBJ2-5	TRBV23-1	few	CASTTSGGETQYF	TGCGCCAGCACAACTAGCGGCGGGGAGACCCAGTACTTC
-	TRBJ1-1	TRBV25-1	-	CASSRFGGTEAFF	TGTGCCAGCTCCCGGTTCGGGGGGACTGAAGCTTTCTTT
TRBD1	TRBJ1-2	TRBV14	few	CASSPAQGLGYTF	TGTGCCAGCAGCCCGGCACAGGGGTTGGGCTACACCTTC
-	TRBJ1-2	TRBV6-5	-	CASSYSRQGEQGYTF	TGTGCCAGCAGTTACTCACGGCAGGGCGAACAAGGCTACACCTTC
TRBD2	TRBJ2-5	TRBV7-2	-	CASSRAGGGKETQYF	TGTGCCAGCAGCCGAGCGGGGGGCGGCAAAGAGACCCAGTACTTC
-	TRBJ2-3	TRBV2	few	CASSTGQLLRSTDTQYF	TGTGCCAGCAGCACTGGACAGTTACTTAGAAGCACAGATACGCAGTATTTT
TRBD1	TRBJ2-7	TRBV29-1	few	CSVEKTGASYEQYF	TGCAGCGTTGAAAAGACAGGGGCCTCCTACGAGCAGTACTTC
-	TRBJ1-4	TRBV7-2	-	CASSIRGDEKLFF	TGTGCCAGCAGCATCAGGGGTGATGAAAAACTGTTTTTT
TRBD1	TRBJ1-1	TRBV19	few	CASRRTGSNTEAFF	TGTGCCAGTAGGCGGACAGGTTCGAACACTGAAGCTTTCTTT
-	TRBJ2-1	TRBV5-1	-	CASSLVGNFKNNEQFF	TGCGCCAGCAGCTTGGTCGGGAACTTCAAGAACAATGAGCAGTTCTTC
-	TRBJ2-3	TRBV29-1	few	CSVEGATDTQYF	TGCAGCGTTGAAGGGGCCACAGATACGCAGTATTTT
TRBD2	TRBJ2-4	TRBV2	few	CASRPDNLAGKNIQYF	TGTGCCAGCAGGCCCGATAATCTAGCGGGGAAAAACATTCAGTACTTC
-	TRBJ2-4	TRBV4-3	few	CASSQHTSSGAAKNIQYF	TGCGCCAGCAGCCAGCATACGTCTTCGGGAGCGGCCAAAAACATTCAGTACTTC
-	TRBJ1-1	TRBV30	few	CAWRTPMGLGTEAFF	TGTGCCTGGAGGACCCCGATGGGTCTAGGCACTGAAGCTTTCTTT
TRBD1	TRBJ2-1	TRBV7-2	few	CASSLEGTGGYNEQFF	TGTGCCAGCAGCTTAGAGGGGACAGGGGGGTACAATGAGCAGTTCTTC
TRBD1	TRBJ2-3	TRBV10-3	few	CAISEPKGQGTDTQYF	TGTGCCATCAGTGAGCCCAAAGGACAGGGCACAGATACGCAGTATTTT
-	TRBJ2-1	TRBV29-1	-	CSADGGTFHNEQFF	TGCAGCGCTGACGGTGGGACTTTCCACAATGAGCAGTTCTTC
TRBD1	TRBJ2-4	TRBV14	-	CASSPLTGEGIQYF	TGTGCCAGCAGCCCCTTGACAGGGGAAGGCATTCAGTACTTC
TRBD1	TRBJ2-1	TRBV5-1	few	CASSDRGNEQFF	TGCGCCAGCAGCGACAGGGGCAATGAGCAGTTCTTC
-	TRBJ1-5	TRBV21-1	-	CASSEGAGQPQHF	TGTGCCAGCAGCGAAGGGGCTGGTCAGCCCCAGCATTTT
TRBD1	TRBJ2-1	TRBV19	few	CASTRTGIVYNEQFF	TGTGCCAGTACCAGGACAGGAATAGTCTACAATGAGCAGTTCTTC
TRBD2	TRBJ2-7	TRBV29-1	few	CSVRGLVEQYF	TGCAGCGTGAGGGGACTAGTCGAGCAGTACTTC
TRBD2	TRBJ2-1	TRBV18	-	CASSPAGGHSGQFF	TGTGCCAGCTCACCCGCGGGGGGCCATTCTGGGCAGTTCTTC